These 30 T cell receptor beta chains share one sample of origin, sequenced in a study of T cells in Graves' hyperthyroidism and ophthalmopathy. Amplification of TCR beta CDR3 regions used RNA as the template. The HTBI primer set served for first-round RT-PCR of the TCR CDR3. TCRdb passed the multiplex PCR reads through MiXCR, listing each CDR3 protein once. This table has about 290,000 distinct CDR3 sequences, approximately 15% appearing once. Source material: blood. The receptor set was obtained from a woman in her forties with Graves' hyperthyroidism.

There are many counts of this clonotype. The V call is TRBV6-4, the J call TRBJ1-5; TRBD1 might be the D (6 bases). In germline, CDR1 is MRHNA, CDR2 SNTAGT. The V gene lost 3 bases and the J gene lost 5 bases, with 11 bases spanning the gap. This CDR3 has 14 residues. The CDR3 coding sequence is TGTGCCAGCAGTGAGTGGGACAACTATCAGCCCCAGCATTTT. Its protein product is CASSEWDNYQPQHF.

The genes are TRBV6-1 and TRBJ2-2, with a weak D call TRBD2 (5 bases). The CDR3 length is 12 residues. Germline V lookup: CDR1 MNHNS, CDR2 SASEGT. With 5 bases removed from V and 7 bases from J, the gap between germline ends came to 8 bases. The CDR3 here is CASSWGVGELFF. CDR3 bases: TGTGCCAGCAGTTGGGGAGTCGGGGAGCTGTTTTTT.

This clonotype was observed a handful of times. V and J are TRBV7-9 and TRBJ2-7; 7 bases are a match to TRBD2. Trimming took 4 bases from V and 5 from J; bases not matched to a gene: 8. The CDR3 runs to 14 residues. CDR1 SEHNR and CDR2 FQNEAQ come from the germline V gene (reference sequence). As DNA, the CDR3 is TGTGCCAGCAGCTCCTACCCCGCGGGGGACGAGCAGTACTTC. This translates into CASSSYPAGDEQYF.

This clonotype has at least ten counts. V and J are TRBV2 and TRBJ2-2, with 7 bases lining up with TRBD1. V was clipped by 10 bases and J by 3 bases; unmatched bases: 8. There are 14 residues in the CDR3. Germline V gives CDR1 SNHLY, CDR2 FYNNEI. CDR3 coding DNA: TGTGCCACTATGACAGGGATTGACACCGGGGAGCTGTTTTTT. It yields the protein CATMTGIDTGELFF.

CDR3 nucleotides: TGTGCCAGCAGCTTAGTAGCGGGTGGGTCCTTTGGTAAGCAGTTCTTC. It yields the protein CASSLVAGGSFGKQFF. The chain carries TRBV5-6 and TRBJ2-1; TRBD2 matches at 7 bases. V gave up 2 bases and J gave up 11 bases; unmatched junction bases: 16. This CDR3 has 16 amino acids. CDR1 and CDR2 from the germline V gene are SGHDT and YYEEEE.

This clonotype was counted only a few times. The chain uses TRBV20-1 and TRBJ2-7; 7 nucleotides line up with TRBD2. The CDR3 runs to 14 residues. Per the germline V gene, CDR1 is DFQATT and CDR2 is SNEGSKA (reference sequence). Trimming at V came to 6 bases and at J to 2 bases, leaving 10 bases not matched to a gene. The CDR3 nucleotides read TGCAGTGCCCGTAGCGGGTTTAAGGCCTACGAGCAGTACTTC. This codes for CSARSGFKAYEQYF.

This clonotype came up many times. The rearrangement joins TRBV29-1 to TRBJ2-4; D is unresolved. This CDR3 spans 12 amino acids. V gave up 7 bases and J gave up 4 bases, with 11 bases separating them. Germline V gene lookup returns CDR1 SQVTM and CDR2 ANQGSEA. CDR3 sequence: CSALDGKNIQYF. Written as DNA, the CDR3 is TGCAGCGCTCTGGACGGAAAAAACATTCAGTACTTC.

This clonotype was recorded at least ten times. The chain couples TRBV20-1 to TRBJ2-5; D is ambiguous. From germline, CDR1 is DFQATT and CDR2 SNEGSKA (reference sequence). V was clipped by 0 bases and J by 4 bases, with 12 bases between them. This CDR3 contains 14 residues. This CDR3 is CSARDPRKLETQYF. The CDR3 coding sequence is TGCAGTGCTAGAGATCCGAGGAAGTTAGAGACCCAGTACTTC.

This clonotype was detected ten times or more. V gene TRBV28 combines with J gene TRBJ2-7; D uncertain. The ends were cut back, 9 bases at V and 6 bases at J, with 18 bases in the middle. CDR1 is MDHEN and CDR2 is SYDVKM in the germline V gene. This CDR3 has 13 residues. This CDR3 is CASFGSTMGEQYF. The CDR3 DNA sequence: TGTGCCAGTTTCGGTTCAACGATGGGCGAGCAGTACTTC.

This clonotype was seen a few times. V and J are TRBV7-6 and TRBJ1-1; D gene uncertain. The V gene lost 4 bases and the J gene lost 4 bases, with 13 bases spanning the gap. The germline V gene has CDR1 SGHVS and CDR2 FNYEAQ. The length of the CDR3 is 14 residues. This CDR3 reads CASSSTGWSTEAFF. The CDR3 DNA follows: TGTGCCAGCAGCTCGACTGGCTGGAGCACTGAAGCTTTCTTT.

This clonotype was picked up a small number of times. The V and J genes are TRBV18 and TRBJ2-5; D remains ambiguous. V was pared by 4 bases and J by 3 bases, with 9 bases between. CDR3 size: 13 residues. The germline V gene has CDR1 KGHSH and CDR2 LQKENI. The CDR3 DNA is TGTGCCAGCTCACGGCAGAACAAAGAGACCCAGTACTTC. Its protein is CASSRQNKETQYF. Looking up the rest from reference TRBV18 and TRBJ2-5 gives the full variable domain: NAGVMQNPRHLVRRRGQEARLRCSPMKGHSHVYWYRQLPEEGLKFMVYLQKENIIDESGMPKERFSAEFPKEGPSILRIQQVVRGDSAAYFCASSRQNKETQYFGPGTRLLVL.

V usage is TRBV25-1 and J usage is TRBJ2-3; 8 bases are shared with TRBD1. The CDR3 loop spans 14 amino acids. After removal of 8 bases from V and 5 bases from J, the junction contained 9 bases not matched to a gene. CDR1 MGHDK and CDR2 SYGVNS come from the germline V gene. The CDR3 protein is CASGIDRGIDTQYF. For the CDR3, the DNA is TGTGCCAGCGGTATAGACAGGGGAATAGATACGCAGTATTTT.

CDR3 nucleotide sequence: TGTGCCAGCAGCCGGACAGGGAGGGACACCGGGGAGCTGTTTTTT. Encoded protein: CASSRTGRDTGELFF. V is TRBV6-1 and J is TRBJ2-2; D is possibly TRBD1 (8 bases). This CDR3 is 15 amino acids long. In germline, CDR1 is MNHNS, CDR2 SASEGT. Trimming stripped 6 bases from V and 3 bases from J, with 14 bases between.

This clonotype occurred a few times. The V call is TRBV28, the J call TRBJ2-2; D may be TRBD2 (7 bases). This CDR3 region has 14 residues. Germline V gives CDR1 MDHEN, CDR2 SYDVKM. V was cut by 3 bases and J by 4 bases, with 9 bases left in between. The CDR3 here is CASSFRGGTGELFF. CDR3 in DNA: TGTGCCAGCAGTTTTAGGGGGGGCACCGGGGAGCTGTTTTTT.

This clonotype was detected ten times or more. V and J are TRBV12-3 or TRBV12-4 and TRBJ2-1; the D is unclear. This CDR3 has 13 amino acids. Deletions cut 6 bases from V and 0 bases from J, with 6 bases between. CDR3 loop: CASRGNSYNEQFF. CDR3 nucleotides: TGTGCCAGCAGGGGAAACTCCTACAATGAGCAGTTCTTC.

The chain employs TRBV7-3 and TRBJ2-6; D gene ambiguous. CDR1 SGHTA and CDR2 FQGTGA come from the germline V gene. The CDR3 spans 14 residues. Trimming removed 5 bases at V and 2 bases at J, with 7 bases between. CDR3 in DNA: TGTGCCAGCAGCGCCGATCCTGGGGCCAACGTCCTGACTTTC. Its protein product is CASSADPGANVLTF.

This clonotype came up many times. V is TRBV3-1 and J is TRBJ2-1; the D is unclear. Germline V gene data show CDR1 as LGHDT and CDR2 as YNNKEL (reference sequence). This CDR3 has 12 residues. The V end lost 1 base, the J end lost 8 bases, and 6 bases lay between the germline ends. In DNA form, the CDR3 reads TGTGCCAGCAGCCAAGGGGGTCATGAGCAGTTCTTC. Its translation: CASSQGGHEQFF.

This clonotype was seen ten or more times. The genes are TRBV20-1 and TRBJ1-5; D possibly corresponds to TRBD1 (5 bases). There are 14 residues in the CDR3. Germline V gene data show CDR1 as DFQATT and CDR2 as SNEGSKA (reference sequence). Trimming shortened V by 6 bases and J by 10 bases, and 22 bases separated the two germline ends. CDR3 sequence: CSATPDRTGGPQHF. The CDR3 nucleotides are TGCAGTGCAACTCCCGACAGAACCGGGGGACCCCAGCATTTT.

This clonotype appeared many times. The CDR3 DNA reads TGTGCCATCAGTTCCGTAGAAGAGACCCAGTACTTC. Residues: CAISSVEETQYF. The chain recombines TRBV10-3 with TRBJ2-5; D is unclear. The V end was cut by 5 bases, the J end by 3 bases, with 7 bases between. Germline-derived CDR1 and CDR2 are ENHRY and SYGVKD. The CDR3 contains 12 residues.

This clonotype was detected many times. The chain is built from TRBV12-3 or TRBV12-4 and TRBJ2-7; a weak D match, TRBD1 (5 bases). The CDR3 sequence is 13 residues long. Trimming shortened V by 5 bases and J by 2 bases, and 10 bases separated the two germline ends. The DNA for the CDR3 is TGTGCCAGCAGTCCTACAGGAGCCTACGAGCAGTACTTC. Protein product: CASSPTGAYEQYF.

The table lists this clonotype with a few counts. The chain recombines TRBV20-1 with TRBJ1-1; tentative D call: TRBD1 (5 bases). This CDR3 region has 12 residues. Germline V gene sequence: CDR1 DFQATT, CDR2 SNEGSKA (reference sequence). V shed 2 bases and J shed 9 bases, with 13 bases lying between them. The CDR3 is CSARTRVNKAFF. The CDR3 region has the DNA TGCAGTGCTAGAACCAGGGTGAACAAAGCTTTCTTT.

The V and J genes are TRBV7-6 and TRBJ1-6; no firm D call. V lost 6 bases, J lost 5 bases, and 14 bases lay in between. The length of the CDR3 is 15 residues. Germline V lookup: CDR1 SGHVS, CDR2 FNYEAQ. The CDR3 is CASRPTVFDNSPLHF. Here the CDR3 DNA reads TGTGCCAGCAGACCGACGGTCTTTGATAATTCACCCCTCCACTTT.

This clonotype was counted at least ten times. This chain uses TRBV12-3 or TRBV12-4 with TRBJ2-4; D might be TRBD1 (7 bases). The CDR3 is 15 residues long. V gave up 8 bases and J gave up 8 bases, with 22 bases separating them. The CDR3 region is CASRTAGGLEDIQYF. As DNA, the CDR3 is TGTGCCAGCCGTACAGCAGGGGGGTTGGAAGACATTCAGTACTTC.

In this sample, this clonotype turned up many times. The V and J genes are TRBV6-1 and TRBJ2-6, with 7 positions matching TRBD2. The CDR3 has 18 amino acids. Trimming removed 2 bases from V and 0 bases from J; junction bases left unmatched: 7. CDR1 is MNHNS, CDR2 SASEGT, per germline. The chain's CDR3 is CASSESSGRFSGANVLTF. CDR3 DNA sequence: TGTGCCAGCAGTGAATCTAGCGGAAGATTCTCTGGGGCCAACGTCCTGACTTTC.

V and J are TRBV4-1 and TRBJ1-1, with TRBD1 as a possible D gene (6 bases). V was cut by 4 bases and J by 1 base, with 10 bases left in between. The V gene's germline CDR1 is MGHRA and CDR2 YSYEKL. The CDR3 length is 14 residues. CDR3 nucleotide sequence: TGCGCCAGCAGCCGCAGGACAGCGAACACTGAAGCTTTCTTT. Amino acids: CASSRRTANTEAFF.

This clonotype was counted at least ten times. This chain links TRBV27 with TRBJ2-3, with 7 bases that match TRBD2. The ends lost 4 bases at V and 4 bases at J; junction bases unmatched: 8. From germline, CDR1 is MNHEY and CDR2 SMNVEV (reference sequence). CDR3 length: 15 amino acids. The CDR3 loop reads CASSYTSGNSDTQYF. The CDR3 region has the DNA TGTGCCAGCAGTTATACCAGCGGGAATTCAGATACGCAGTATTTT.

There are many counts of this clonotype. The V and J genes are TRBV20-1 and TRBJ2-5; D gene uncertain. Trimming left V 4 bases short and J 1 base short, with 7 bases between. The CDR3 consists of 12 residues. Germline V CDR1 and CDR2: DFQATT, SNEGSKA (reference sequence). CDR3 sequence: CSAMMAQETQYF. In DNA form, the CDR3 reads TGCAGTGCTATGATGGCCCAAGAGACCCAGTACTTC.

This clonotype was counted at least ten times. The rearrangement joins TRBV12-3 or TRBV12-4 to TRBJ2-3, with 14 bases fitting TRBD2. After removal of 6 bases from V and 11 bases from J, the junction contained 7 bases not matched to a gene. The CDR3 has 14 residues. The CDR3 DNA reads TGTGCCAGCAGCCGGGGACTAGCGGGAGTTAAGCAGTATTTT. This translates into CASSRGLAGVKQYF.

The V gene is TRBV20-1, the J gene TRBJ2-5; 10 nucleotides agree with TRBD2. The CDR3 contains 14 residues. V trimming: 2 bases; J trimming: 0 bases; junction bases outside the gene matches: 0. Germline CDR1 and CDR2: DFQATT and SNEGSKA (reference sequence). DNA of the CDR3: TGCAGTGCTAGAACTAGCGGGAACCAAGAGACCCAGTACTTC. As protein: CSARTSGNQETQYF.

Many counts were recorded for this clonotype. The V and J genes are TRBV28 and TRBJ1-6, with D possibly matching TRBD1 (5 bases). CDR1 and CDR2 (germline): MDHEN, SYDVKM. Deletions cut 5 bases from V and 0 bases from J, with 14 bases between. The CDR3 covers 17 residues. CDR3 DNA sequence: TGTGCCAGCAGTGTGATGGGACCGAGCTCCTATAATTCACCCCTCCACTTT. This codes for CASSVMGPSSYNSPLHF.